The 26 T cell receptor beta chains below were found in one sample sequenced in a study of blood T cell repertoires in COVID-19. Sequenced by immunoSEQ multiplex PCR; TCRdb stores in-frame clones only, minus some. Altogether under 150,000 clones are present, around four fifths being singletons, with the ten largest covering approximately 40%. Sample: peripheral blood. Every receptor here comes from a human donor in a cohort sampled during active COVID-19.

V and J are TRBV7-9 and TRBJ2-3, with D uncertain. Per the germline V gene, CDR1 is SEHNR and CDR2 is FQNEAQ (reference sequence). Trimming pared 6 bases from V and 0 bases from J, leaving 4 bases between. The CDR3 covers 12 residues. CDR3 protein: CASRTSTDTQYF. The CDR3 nucleotides read TGTGCCAGCAGGACTAGCACAGATACGCAGTATTTT. The full variable domain, rest sourced from reference TRBV7-9 and TRBJ2-3, is DTGVSQNPRHKITKRGQNVTFRCDPISEHNRLYWYRQTLGQGPEFLTYFQNEAQLEKSRLLSDRFSAERPKGSFSTLEIQRTEQGDSAMYLCASRTSTDTQYFGPGTRLTVL.

The chain uses TRBV5-4 and TRBJ2-7; tentative D call: TRBD1 (7 bases). Trimming took off 0 bases at V and 0 bases at J, with 10 bases between the two ends. Germline loops: CDR1 SGHNT, CDR2 YYREEE (reference sequence). This CDR3 is built from 15 residues. CDR3 in DNA: TGTGCCAGCAGCTTGGCGCGGGACAGCTCCTACGAGCAGTACTTC. It codes for CASSLARDSSYEQYF.

The V gene is TRBV4-1, the J gene TRBJ1-4; D remains unclear. V lost 2 bases and J lost 0, with 10 bases in between. The germline V gene encodes CDR1 MGHRA and CDR2 YSYEKL. The CDR3 is 16 amino acids. The CDR3 coding sequence is TGCGCCAGCAGCCAAAGCCCCCGAACAACTAATGAAAAACTGTTTTTT. Translated: CASSQSPRTTNEKLFF.

The chain carries TRBV29-1 and TRBJ2-3; 11 bases map to TRBD2. Per germline, CDR1 SQVTM and CDR2 ANQGSEA. The CDR3 is 17 amino acids. J lost 1 base, V lost 6 bases, and 12 bases had no gene match. CDR3: CSVGASGGPGGTDTQYF. The CDR3 coding sequence is TGCAGCGTGGGGGCTAGCGGGGGGCCAGGCGGCACAGATACGCAGTATTTT.

The chain is built from TRBV7-2 and TRBJ2-7; TRBD1 matches at 7 bases. With V trimmed by 0 bases and J by 1 base, 3 bases remained unmatched. The CDR3 length is 15 residues. CDR1 and CDR2 from the germline V gene are SGHTA and FQGNSA. CDR3 in amino acids: CASSLAWTGSYEQYF. In DNA, the CDR3 is TGTGCCAGCAGCTTAGCGTGGACAGGATCCTACGAGCAGTACTTC.

This clone is a singleton in its sample. This chain joins TRBV5-6 and TRBJ1-2; D is unresolved. CDR1 is SGHDT and CDR2 is YYEEEE in the germline V gene. CDR3 length equals 13 residues. Trimming removed 4 bases at V and 6 bases at J, with 13 bases between. CDR3 protein: CASSPRPGDGYTF. The CDR3 bases are TGTGCCAGCAGCCCTAGGCCCGGCGATGGCTACACCTTC. Filled out from reference TRBV5-6 and TRBJ1-2, the complete variable domain reads DAGVTQSPTHLIKTRGQQVTLRCSPKSGHDTVSWYQQALGQGPQFIFQYYEEEERQRGNFPDRFSGHQFPNYSSELNVNALLLGDSALYLCASSPRPGDGYTFGSGTRLTVV.

V usage is TRBV19 and J usage is TRBJ1-5; a possible D gene is TRBD1 (5 bases). Trimming cost V 3 bases and J 6 bases, with 9 bases left between them. This CDR3 region has 13 residues. Germline assignment: CDR1 LNHDA and CDR2 SQIVND (reference sequence). Here the CDR3 DNA reads TGTGCCAGTAGTATCCGGGGGGTTCAGCCCCAGCATTTT. Its protein product is CASSIRGVQPQHF.

The V gene is TRBV28, the J gene TRBJ1-5; possible D gene TRBD1, 6 bases. This CDR3 is 12 amino acids long. The V end lost 4 bases, the J end lost 13 bases, and 14 bases lay between the germline ends. Germline V gene sequence: CDR1 MDHEN, CDR2 SYDVKM. The CDR3: CASSSERGQQHF. The CDR3 DNA reads as TGTGCCAGCAGTTCTGAGAGGGGACAACAGCATTTT.

J is TRBJ2-3 and V is TRBV27; D ambiguous. V lost 4 bases to trimming and J lost 1 base, with 12 bases between them. The germline CDR1 and CDR2 sequences are MNHEY and SMNVEV (reference sequence). This CDR3 contains 15 residues. The CDR3 DNA sequence: TGTGCCAGCAGTTCCGACTCCCGGGGCACAGATACGCAGTATTTT. It is translated as CASSSDSRGTDTQYF.

This chain joins TRBV15 and TRBJ1-5, with D unclear. Germline V gene lookup returns CDR1 LNHNV and CDR2 YYDKDF (reference sequence). Trimming left V 3 bases short and J 0 bases short, with 6 bases between. The CDR3 loop spans 14 amino acids. CDR3 coding DNA: TGTGCCACCAGCAGTAGTTATAGCAATCAGCCCCAGCATTTT. This encodes CATSSSYSNQPQHF.

CDR3 bases: TGCGCCAGCAGCCAATATAGCGGGGGGTCCTACGAGCAGTACTTC. Protein: CASSQYSGGSYEQYF. The chain carries TRBV4-3 and TRBJ2-7; 10 bases fit TRBD2. The CDR3 has 15 residues. V gave up 2 bases and J gave up 1 base; unmatched junction bases: 2. Germline assignment: CDR1 LGHNA and CDR2 YSLEER.

This clone has a handful of counts. The chain links TRBV10-3 to TRBJ2-2; a possible D gene is TRBD1 (5 bases). Germline-derived CDR1 and CDR2 are ENHRY and SYGVKD. With 6 bases removed from V and 7 bases from J, the gap between germline ends came to 15 bases. The CDR3 length is 14 residues. Here the CDR3 DNA reads TGTGCCATCAGCCCGGACCTAGGGGTCGGGGAGCTGTTTTTT. Translated: CAISPDLGVGELFF.

The CDR3 loop is CASSEAGMGEQYF. CDR3 DNA sequence: TGTGCCAGCAGTGAGGCAGGGATGGGCGAGCAGTACTTC. This sequence joins TRBV2 and TRBJ2-7, with D maybe TRBD1 (5 bases). This CDR3 spans 13 amino acids. The V and J ends lost 3 bases and 6 bases respectively, with 12 bases between them. Germline assignment: CDR1 SNHLY and CDR2 FYNNEI. Full variable domain (remainder filled in from reference TRBV2 and TRBJ2-7): EPEVTQTPSHQVTQMGQEVILRCVPISNHLYFYWYRQILGQKVEFLVSFYNNEISEKSEIFDDQFSVERPDGSNFTLKIRSTKLEDSAMYFCASSEAGMGEQYFGPGTRLTVT.

The chain recombines TRBV2 with TRBJ2-1; TRBD1 matches 7 bases. V lost 6 bases and J lost 3; bases outside the gene matches: 5. The CDR3 has 14 residues. The germline gives CDR1 SNHLY, CDR2 FYNNEI. The chain's CDR3 is CASSSGTVYNEQFF. The CDR3, as DNA: TGTGCCAGCAGCTCCGGGACAGTCTACAATGAGCAGTTCTTC.

The V and J genes are TRBV29-1 and TRBJ1-2; D gene ambiguous. This CDR3 is built from 12 residues. Deletions cut 1 base from V and 10 bases from J, with 13 bases between. Germline CDR1 SQVTM, CDR2 ANQGSEA. The CDR3 DNA sequence: TGCAGCGTTGAAGCCCTTGAGGCAGTCTACACCTTC. Its translation: CSVEALEAVYTF.

The chain recombines TRBV28 with TRBJ2-5; 8 nucleotides match TRBD2. After removal of 7 bases from V and 9 bases from J, the junction contained 16 bases not matched to a gene. This CDR3 contains 15 residues. In germline, CDR1 is MDHEN, CDR2 SYDVKM. CDR3 sequence: CASTPPVSGTVAQYF. CDR3 coding DNA: TGTGCCAGCACCCCCCCGGTTAGCGGGACCGTGGCCCAGTACTTC. The variable domain in full, completed from reference TRBV28 and TRBJ2-5, reads DVKVTQSSRYLVKRTGEKVFLECVQDMDHENMFWYRQDPGLGLRLIYFSYDVKMKEKGDIPEGYSVSREKKERFSLILESASTNQTSMYLCASTPPVSGTVAQYFGPGTRLLVL.

This clone was detected once. The genes are TRBV5-4 and TRBJ2-7; possibly TRBD2 for D (6 bases). Germline V gene lookup returns CDR1 SGHNT and CDR2 YYREEE (reference sequence). Trimming shortened V by 4 bases and J by 5 bases, and 19 bases separated the two germline ends. This CDR3 has 15 amino acids. CDR3 loop: CASSPLGQGGHEQYF. For the CDR3, the DNA is TGTGCCAGCAGCCCCTTGGGGCAGGGAGGCCACGAGCAGTACTTC.

The V call is TRBV18, the J call TRBJ2-1; D may be TRBD2 (6 bases). Trimming stripped 4 bases from V and 8 bases from J, with 12 bases between. The germline V gene has CDR1 KGHSH and CDR2 LQKENI. The CDR3 runs to 13 residues. This CDR3 is CASSLTRDYEQFF. CDR3 bases: TGTGCCAGCTCACTCACCAGGGACTATGAGCAGTTCTTC.

This clone was observed a few times. The genes are TRBV20-1 and TRBJ1-1; 7 nucleotides line up with TRBD1. Germline CDR1 reads DFQATT; CDR2 reads SNEGSKA (reference sequence). The trim removed 3 bases at V and 0 bases at J, leaving 10 bases unmatched. The CDR3 loop spans 16 amino acids. The DNA of the CDR3 is TGCAGTGCTAGTTTCAGGGGGTTAGTTATGAACACTGAAGCTTTCTTT. Amino acids: CSASFRGLVMNTEAFF.

This chain links TRBV5-8 with TRBJ1-4, with D possibly TRBD1 on 5 matching bases. Deletions cut 0 bases from V and 5 bases from J, with 5 bases between. This CDR3 is 13 amino acids long. The V gene's germline CDR1 is SGHTS and CDR2 YDEGEE. CDR3 coding DNA: TGTGCCAGCAGCTTGGCAGGGAATGAAAAACTGTTTTTT. Protein sequence: CASSLAGNEKLFF.

This chain joins TRBV4-3 and TRBJ2-1; perhaps TRBD1 as D (5 bases). This CDR3 spans 16 amino acids. Germline CDR1 and CDR2: LGHNA and YSLEER. V was shortened by 1 base and J by 3 bases, with 13 bases between the two germline ends. In DNA, the CDR3 is TGCGCCAGCAGCCAAGGGGTGCAGGGCGGCTACAATGAGCAGTTCTTC. As protein: CASSQGVQGGYNEQFF.

The chain couples TRBV19 to TRBJ1-5, with TRBD1 identical over 10 bases. V lost 3 bases to trimming and J lost 2 bases; unmatched junction nucleotides: 13. CDR1 is LNHDA, CDR2 SQIVND, per germline (reference sequence). This CDR3 has 19 residues. The CDR3, as DNA: TGTGCCAGTAGTATCCCCCGGGACAGGGGCGCCGTCGGCAATCAGCCCCAGCATTTT. It yields the protein CASSIPRDRGAVGNQPQHF.

The chain links TRBV19 to TRBJ1-6; a weak D match, TRBD1 (5 bases). The CDR3 spans 15 residues. The germline CDR1 and CDR2 sequences are LNHDA and SQIVND (reference sequence). V gave up 5 bases and J gave up 8 bases, with 16 bases separating them. In nucleotides, the CDR3 is TGTGCCAGTAGTCTCAACCAGGGAAGGGATTCACCCCTCCACTTT. It encodes CASSLNQGRDSPLHF.

The genes are TRBV29-1 and TRBJ2-1; 8 bases fit TRBD2. Germline-derived CDR1 and CDR2 are SQVTM and ANQGSEA. The CDR3 covers 14 residues. Losses at the gene ends were 6 bases for V and 10 bases for J; bases not matched to a gene: 14. Here the CDR3 DNA reads TGCAGCGTCGACGGCGGGGGGACCTTAAGGGAGCAGTTCTTC. This gives the protein CSVDGGGTLREQFF.

This clone was detected once. V is TRBV29-1 and J is TRBJ1-2; D perhaps matches TRBD1 (6 bases). V lost 5 bases and J lost 8, with 12 bases in between. CDR3 size: 11 residues. Per germline, CDR1 SQVTM and CDR2 ANQGSEA. CDR3 nucleotides: TGCAGCGTTTCTGGGGGCCGAGGCTACACCTTC. As protein: CSVSGGRGYTF.

The rearrangement uses TRBV6-5 and TRBJ1-4; D perhaps matches TRBD1 (5 bases). Germline-derived CDR1 and CDR2 are MNHEY and SVGAGI. Trimming removed 5 bases from V and 6 bases from J, with 16 bases in between. The CDR3 runs to 15 residues. The CDR3 bases are TGTGCCAGCAGTCCCCCAGGGACGGGGGATGAAAAACTGTTTTTT. This encodes CASSPPGTGDEKLFF.